This T cell receptor (beta chain) was documented in a study of blood T cell repertoires in COVID-19. This CDR3 spans 11 amino acids. Trimming took 4 bases from V and 5 from J, leaving 6 bases between them. Germline loops: CDR1 DFQATT, CDR2 SNEGSKA (reference sequence). Profiled with immunoSEQ multiplex PCR; TCRdb holds only in-frame clones, not every one. The repertoire has 100,000 to 150,000 clones, 90% to 95% of them found once; the top ten carry 2.1%. While infection was still active, Seattle patients were enrolled and then followed longitudinally. The source material was peripheral blood. The gene calls are TRBV20-1 and TRBJ2-1; maybe TRBD1 (5 bases). The sequence came from a man aged 45-65 years with COVID-19, enrolled during active disease. In DNA, the CDR3 is TGCAGTGCTACCAGGGACAATGAGCAGTTCTTC. It encodes CSATRDNEQFF.